This T cell receptor (beta chain) was captured by sequencing in a study of OX40 agonist ivuxolimab in advanced cancers. Study observations and caveats: Averaged across samples, CD8+ T cells carried more expanded clones than CD4+ did. Also present in some nonresponders was a low level of normalized T-cell clonal expansion.

As regards this clone: The antigen remains unidentified.

The data were produced by immunoSEQ multiplex PCR, yet TCRdb's version contains in-frame clones alone and is incomplete. The table includes about 95,000 clones, approximately 85% detected once. The CDR3 extends over 12 amino acids. Germline CDR1 is SGHTS and CDR2 is YDEGEE. V was clipped by 2 bases and J by 3 bases, with 6 bases between them. The source material was CD4+ or CD8+ T cells sorted from blood, sampled in a trial of the OX40 agonist ivuxolimab. The chain links TRBV5-8 to TRBJ2-7; D call uncertain. The TCR was taken from an adult with an advanced solid tumor such as melanoma, head and neck, liver or kidney cancer. The DNA for the CDR3 is TGTGCCAGCAGCTTTTCGTACTACGAGCAGTACTTC. Protein sequence: CASSFSYYEQYF. The full variable domain, its missing parts supplied by reference TRBV5-8 and TRBJ2-7, is EAGVTQSPTHLIKTRGQQATLRCSPISGHTSVYWYQQALGLGLQFLLWYDEGEERNRGNFPPRFSGRQFPNYSSELNVNALELEDSALYLCASSFSYYEQYFGPGTRLTVT.